Detailed here is one TCR beta chain. Its antigen is as yet unknown. UMIs incorporating a 6-nucleotide sample barcode were appended by means of template switching. Following a re-call of the 5' RACE reads, TCRdb has one entry per CDR3 protein and lacks DNA. Found here are about 330,000 distinct CDR3 sequences; the top ten clones hold 2% to 2.5%. This CDR3 contains 16 residues. From germline, CDR1 is MGHRA and CDR2 YSYEKL. This record comes from a study of monozygotic twins with inflammatory bowel disease. Study-wide results and limits: People with IBD had fewer clonotypes in common with others than healthy twins did, especially with disease activity. The authors found no support for a single strong IBD-associated signal or clonotype. Among IBD patients, TCRbeta diversity (inverse Simpson) was lower than in healthy co-twins.

The V and J genes are TRBV4-1 and TRBJ2-7; TCRdb picks TRBD1, but there is no DNA to check that call. The receptor was isolated from a human donor with ulcerative colitis or Crohn's disease, or a healthy co-twin of an affected twin (not recorded which). The sequenced sample was blood. CDR3 protein: CASSQGPGTPNYEQYF.